This TCR beta chain was sequenced for a study of CXCR3 chemokines and chemotherapy response in bladder cancer (dated by TCRdb to 2021 to 2024). Some background on the complete study: The study set out to examine whether the activity of the CXCR3 chemokine system within tumors predicted response to chemotherapy in human bladder cancer.

The library was generated by PCR. Sequenced using an Illumina HiSeq 2500. TCRdb reworked the public reads: Q25 trimming with fastp, MiXCR clone assembly, productive beta chains retained. Rows with a matching CDR3 protein are joined into one entry that keeps the most common DNA and genes. The sample has about 8,900 distinct CDR3 sequences on record, roughly 23% of them singletons. The ten largest clones take up roughly 8.7% of the sample. This clonotype was found many times. There is no known antigen for this receptor. Per-nucleotide qualities are absent, and no much larger clonotype sits a single base away. The germline V gene encodes CDR1 SEHNR and CDR2 FQNEAQ (reference sequence). Its CDR3 holds 13 amino acids, cysteine through phenylalanine. The kept DNA is CDR3 alone, 39 bases in frame from the first base. V and J are truncated by 6 bases and 4 bases respectively, leaving an intervening sequence of 10 bases.

This material was collected from a patient whose treatment included neoadjuvant chemotherapy. This TCR was sampled from a human donor with bladder cancer that did not respond to neoadjuvant chemotherapy. Rearrangement joined TRBV7-9 to TRBJ1-3; the D region possibly corresponds to TRBD1 (5 bases align). The DNA reads as follows: TGTGCCAGCAGATCGGGGGGGGGAAACACCATATATTTT. Translated, it reads CASRSGGGNTIYF.